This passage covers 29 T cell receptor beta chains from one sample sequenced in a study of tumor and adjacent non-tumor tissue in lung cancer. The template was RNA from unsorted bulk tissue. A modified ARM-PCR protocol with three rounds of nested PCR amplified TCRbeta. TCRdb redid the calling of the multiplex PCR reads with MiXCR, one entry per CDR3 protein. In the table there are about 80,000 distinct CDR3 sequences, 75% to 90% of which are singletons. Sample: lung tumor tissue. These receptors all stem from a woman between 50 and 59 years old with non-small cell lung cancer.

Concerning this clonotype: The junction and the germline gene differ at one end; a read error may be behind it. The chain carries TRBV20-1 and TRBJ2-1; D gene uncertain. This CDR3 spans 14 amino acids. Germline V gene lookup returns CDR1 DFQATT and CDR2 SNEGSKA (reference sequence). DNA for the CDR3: TGCAGTGCTAGAGGTTGGCCAAACAACAATGAGCAGCTCTTC. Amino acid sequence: CSARGWPNNNEQLF.

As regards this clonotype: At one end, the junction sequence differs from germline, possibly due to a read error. The CDR3 reads CRAQTRNAYNEQFF. CDR3 DNA sequence: TGCAGAGCCCAGACGAGGAACGCCTATAATGAGCAGTTCTTC. The chain links TRBV20-1 to TRBJ2-1; no definite D call. Germline V gene lookup returns CDR1 DFQATT and CDR2 SNEGSKA (reference sequence). The CDR3 consists of 14 residues.

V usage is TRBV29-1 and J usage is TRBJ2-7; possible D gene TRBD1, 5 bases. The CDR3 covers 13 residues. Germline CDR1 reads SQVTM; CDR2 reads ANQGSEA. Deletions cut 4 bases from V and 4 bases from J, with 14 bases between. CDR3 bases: TGCAGCGTTGTATCCAGACAGAGATACGAGCAGTACTTC. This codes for CSVVSRQRYEQYF.

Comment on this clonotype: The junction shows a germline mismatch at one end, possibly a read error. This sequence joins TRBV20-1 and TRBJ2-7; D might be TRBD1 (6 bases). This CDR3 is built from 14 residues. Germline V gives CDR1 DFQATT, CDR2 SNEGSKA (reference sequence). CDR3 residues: CIACVTGMAYEQYF. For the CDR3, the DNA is TGCATTGCTTGCGTAACAGGGATGGCCTACGAGCAGTACTTC.

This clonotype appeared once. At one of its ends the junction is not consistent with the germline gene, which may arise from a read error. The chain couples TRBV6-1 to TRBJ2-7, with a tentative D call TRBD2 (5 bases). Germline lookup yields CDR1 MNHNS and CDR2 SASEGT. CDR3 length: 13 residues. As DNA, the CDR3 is TGTTCCAGCAGTGAGTTAGCGAACCACGAGCAGTATTTC. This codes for CSSSELANHEQYF.

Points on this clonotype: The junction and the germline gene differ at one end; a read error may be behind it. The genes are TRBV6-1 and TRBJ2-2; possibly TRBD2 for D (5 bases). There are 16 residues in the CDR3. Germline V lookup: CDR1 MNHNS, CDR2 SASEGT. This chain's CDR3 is CASSQRSTANIGELSF. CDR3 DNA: TGTGCCAGCAGTCAAAGATCTACTGCGAATATCGGGGAGCTGTCTTTT.

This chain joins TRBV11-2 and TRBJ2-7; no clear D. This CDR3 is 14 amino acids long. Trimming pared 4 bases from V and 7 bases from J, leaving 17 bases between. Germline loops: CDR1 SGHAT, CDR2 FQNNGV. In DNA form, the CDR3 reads TGTGCCAGCAGCTCATTGACGAGAGTAGGAGAGCAGTACTTC. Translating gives CASSSLTRVGEQYF.

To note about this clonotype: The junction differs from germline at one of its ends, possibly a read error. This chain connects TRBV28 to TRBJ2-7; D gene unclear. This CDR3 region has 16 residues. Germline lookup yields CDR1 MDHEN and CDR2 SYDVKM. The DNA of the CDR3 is TGTGCCAGCAGTTTTAGGCCTATATCCAACTCCTACGAGCAATACTTC. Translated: CASSFRPISNSYEQYF.

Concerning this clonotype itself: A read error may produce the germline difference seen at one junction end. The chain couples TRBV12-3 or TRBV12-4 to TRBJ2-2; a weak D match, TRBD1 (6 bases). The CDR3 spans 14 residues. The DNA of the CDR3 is TGTGCCAGTAGCCCCTGGGGGCACACCGAGGAGCTGTTTTTT. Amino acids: CASSPWGHTEELFF.

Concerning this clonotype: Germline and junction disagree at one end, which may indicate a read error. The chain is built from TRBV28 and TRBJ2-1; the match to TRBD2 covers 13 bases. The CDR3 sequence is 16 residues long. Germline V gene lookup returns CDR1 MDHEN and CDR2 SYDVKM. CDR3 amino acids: CTSSPGTSGKANEQFF. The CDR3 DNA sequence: TGTACCAGTAGTCCCGGGACTAGCGGGAAGGCGAATGAGCAGTTCTTC.

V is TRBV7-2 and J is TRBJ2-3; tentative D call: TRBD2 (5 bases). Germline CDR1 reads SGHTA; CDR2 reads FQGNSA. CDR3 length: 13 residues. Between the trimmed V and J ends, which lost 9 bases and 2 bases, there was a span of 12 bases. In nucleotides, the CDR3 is TGTGCCAGTGGGAGTGCGATCACAGATACGCAGTATTTT. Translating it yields CASGSAITDTQYF.

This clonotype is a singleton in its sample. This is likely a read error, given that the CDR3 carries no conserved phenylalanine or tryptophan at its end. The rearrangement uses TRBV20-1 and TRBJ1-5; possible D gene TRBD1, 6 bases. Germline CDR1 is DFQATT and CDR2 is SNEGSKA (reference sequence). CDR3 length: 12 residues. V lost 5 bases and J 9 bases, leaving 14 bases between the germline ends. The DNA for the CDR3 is TGCAGTGCTGCGGCAGGGGATCGGCCCCAGCATTCT. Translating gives CSAAAGDRPQHS.

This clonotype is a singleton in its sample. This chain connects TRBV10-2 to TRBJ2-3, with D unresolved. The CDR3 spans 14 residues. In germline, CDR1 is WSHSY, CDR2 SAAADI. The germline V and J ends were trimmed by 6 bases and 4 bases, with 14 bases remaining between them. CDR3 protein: CASRSDASSDTQYF. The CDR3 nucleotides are TGCGCCAGCAGATCGGACGCTTCCTCAGATACGCAGTATTTT.

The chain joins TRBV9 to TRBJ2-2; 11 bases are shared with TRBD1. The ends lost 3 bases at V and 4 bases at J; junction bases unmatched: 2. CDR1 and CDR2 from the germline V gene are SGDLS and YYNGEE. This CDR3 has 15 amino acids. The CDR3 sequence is CASSGGTGGTGELFF. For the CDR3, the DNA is TGTGCCAGCAGCGGAGGGACAGGGGGCACCGGGGAGCTGTTTTTT.

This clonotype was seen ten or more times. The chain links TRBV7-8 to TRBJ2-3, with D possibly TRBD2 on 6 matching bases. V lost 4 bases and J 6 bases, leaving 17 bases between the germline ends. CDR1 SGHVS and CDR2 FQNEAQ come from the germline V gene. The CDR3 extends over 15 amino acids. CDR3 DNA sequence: TGTGCCAGCAGCTCCGGTGGGGGGAGGTGGGATACGCAGTATTTT. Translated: CASSSGGGRWDTQYF.

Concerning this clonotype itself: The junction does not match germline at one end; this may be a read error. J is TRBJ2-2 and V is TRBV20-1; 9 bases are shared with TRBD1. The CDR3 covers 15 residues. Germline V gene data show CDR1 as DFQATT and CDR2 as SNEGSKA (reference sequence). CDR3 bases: TGCAGTGCTAGAGCCTGGGACAGGGACACCGGGGAGCTATTTTTT. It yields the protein CSARAWDRDTGELFF.

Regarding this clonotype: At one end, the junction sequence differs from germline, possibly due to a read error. In nucleotides, the CDR3 is TGCAACGTTGAGTTGCCAACACAAAATTACGAGCAGTACTTC. This gives the protein CNVELPTQNYEQYF. The V call is TRBV29-1, the J call TRBJ2-7; no reliable D call. This CDR3 is 14 amino acids long. CDR1 SQVTM and CDR2 ANQGSEA come from the germline V gene.

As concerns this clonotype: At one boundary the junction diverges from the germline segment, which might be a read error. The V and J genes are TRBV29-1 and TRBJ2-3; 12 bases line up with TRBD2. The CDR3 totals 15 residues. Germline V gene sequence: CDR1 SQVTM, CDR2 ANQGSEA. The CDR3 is CSVNRTSGATDTQYF. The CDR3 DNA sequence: TGTAGCGTGAATCGGACTAGCGGGGCCACAGATACGCAGTATTTT.

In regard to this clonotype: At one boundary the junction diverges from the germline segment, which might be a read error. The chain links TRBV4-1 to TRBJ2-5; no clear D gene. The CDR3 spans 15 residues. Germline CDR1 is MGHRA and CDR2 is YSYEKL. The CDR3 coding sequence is TGCGCCAGCAGTCAAGAATTGCGTTCCGGGGAGACCCAGTACTTC. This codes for CASSQELRSGETQYF.

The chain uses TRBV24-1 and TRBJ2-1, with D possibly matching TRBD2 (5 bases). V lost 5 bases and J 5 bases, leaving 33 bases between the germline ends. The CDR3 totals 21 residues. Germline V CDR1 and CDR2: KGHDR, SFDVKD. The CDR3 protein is CATSGPALGEGWLSDDNEQFF. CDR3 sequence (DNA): TGTGCCACCAGTGGGCCGGCATTGGGAGAGGGATGGCTGAGTGATGACAATGAGCAGTTCTTC.

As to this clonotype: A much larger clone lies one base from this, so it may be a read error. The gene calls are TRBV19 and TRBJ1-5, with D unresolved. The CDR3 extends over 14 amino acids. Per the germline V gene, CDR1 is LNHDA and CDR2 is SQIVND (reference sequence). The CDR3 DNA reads TGTGCCAGTAGTGAAGTTACAGTTTCATATCAGCAGCGTTTT. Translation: CASSEVTVSYQQRF.

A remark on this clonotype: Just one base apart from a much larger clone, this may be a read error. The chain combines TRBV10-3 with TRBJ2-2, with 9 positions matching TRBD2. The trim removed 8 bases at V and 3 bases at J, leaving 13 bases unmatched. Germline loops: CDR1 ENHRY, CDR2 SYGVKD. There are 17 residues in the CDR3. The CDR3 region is CAIAQRLAEADTGELFF. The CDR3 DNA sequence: TGTGCCATCGCCCAGAGACTAGCGGAGGCAGACACCGGGGAGCTGTTTTTT.

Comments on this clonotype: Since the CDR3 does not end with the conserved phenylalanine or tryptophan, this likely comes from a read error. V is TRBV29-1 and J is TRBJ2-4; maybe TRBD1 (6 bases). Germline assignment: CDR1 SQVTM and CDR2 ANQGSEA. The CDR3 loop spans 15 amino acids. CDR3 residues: CNVAFRSGVADIQYL. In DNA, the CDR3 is TGCAACGTCGCCTTCAGGTCAGGGGTGGCGGACATTCAGTACTTA.

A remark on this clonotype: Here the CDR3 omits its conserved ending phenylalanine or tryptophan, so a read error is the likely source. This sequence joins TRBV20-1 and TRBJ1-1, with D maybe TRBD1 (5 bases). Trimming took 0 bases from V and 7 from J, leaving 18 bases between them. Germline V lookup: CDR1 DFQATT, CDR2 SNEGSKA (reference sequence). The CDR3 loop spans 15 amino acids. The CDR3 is CSARDLGAGRGEAFL. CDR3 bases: TGCAGTGCTAGAGATCTCGGGGCAGGACGGGGTGAAGCTTTCCTT.

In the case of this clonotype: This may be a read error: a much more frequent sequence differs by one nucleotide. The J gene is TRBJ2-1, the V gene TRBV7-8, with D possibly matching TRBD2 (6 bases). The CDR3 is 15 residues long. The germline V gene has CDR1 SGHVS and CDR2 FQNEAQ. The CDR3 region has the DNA TGTGCCAGCAGCTTAGGCGGCGGGATGTACACTGAGCAGTTCTTC. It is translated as CASSLGGGMYTEQFF.

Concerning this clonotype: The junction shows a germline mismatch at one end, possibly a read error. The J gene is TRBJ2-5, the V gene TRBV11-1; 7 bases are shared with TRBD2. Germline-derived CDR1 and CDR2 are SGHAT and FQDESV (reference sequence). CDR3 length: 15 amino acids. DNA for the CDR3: TGTGCCAACAGCCCGGGGCTAGCGGTTCAAGAAACCCAGTACTTC. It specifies CANSPGLAVQETQYF.

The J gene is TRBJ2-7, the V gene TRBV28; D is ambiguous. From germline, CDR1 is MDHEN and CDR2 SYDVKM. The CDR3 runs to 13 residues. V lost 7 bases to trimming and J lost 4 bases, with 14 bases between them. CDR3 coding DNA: TGTGCCAGCAACCCTCAAGGGCTGTACGAGCAGTACTTC. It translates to CASNPQGLYEQYF. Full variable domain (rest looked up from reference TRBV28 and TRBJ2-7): DVKVTQSSRYLVKRTGEKVFLECVQDMDHENMFWYRQDPGLGLRLIYFSYDVKMKEKGDIPEGYSVSREKKERFSLILESASTNQTSMYLCASNPQGLYEQYFGPGTRLTVT.

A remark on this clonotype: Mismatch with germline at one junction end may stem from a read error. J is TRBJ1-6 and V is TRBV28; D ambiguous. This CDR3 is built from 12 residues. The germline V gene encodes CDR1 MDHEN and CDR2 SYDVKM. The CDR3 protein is CASSYRGSPIHF. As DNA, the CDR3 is TGTGCCAGCAGTTATCGAGGGTCACCCATCCACTTT. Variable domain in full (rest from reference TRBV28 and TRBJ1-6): DVKVTQSSRYLVKRTGEKVFLECVQDMDHENMFWYRQDPGLGLRLIYFSYDVKMKEKGDIPEGYSVSREKKERFSLILESASTNQTSMYLCASSYRGSPIHFGNGTRLTVT.

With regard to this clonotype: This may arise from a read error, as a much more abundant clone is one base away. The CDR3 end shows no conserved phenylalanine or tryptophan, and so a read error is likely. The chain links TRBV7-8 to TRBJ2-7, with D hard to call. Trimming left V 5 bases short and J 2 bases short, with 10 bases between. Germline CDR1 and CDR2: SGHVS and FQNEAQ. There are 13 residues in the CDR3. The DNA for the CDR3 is TGTGCCAGCAGCACCAGCACCCCCTACGAGCAGTACATC. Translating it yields CASSTSTPYEQYI.